Shown below are 28 T cell receptor beta chains from a single sample sequenced in a study of blood T cell repertoires in COVID-19. Measured with immunoSEQ multiplex PCR; TCRdb has only the in-frame clones, and not every one. This table has roughly 180,000 clones, 70% to 80% appearing once. The specimen sequenced was peripheral blood. The source of these receptors is a woman aged 50 to 60 with active or convalescent COVID-19.

This clone was observed a handful of times. The V and J genes are TRBV7-2 and TRBJ2-2, with a tentative D call TRBD2 (5 bases). V was shortened by 5 bases and J by 0 bases, with 13 bases between the two germline ends. The germline V gene has CDR1 SGHTA and CDR2 FQGNSA. The CDR3 contains 16 residues. The CDR3 nucleotides read TGTGCCAGCAGCGTCCGGGCCGGGGCGAACACCGGGGAGCTGTTTTTT. Translated, it gives CASSVRAGANTGELFF.

This rearrangement joins TRBV11-1 to TRBJ1-6; D is ambiguous. Trimming shortened V by 6 bases and J by 7 bases, and 13 bases separated the two germline ends. The germline CDR1 and CDR2 sequences are SGHAT and FQDESV (reference sequence). The length of the CDR3 is 14 residues. The CDR3 DNA reads as TGTGCCAGCAGTCCAGGATCGCTGAATTCACCCCTCCACTTT. Amino acid sequence: CASSPGSLNSPLHF.

This chain joins TRBV19 and TRBJ2-5; TRBD2 aligns across 11 bases. J gave up 3 bases and V 5 bases, and 5 bases lay outside the gene matches. The V gene's germline CDR1 is LNHDA and CDR2 SQIVND (reference sequence). The CDR3 length is 15 residues. CDR3 amino acids: CASSVSGRGEETQYF. The CDR3 coding sequence is TGTGCCAGTAGTGTTAGCGGGAGGGGAGAAGAGACCCAGTACTTC.

This clone was counted only a few times. The rearrangement joins TRBV28 to TRBJ1-2, with D uncertain. The CDR3 length is 11 residues. CDR1 is MDHEN and CDR2 is SYDVKM in the germline V gene. CDR3: CGARSNYGYTF. As DNA, the CDR3 is TGTGGCGCGAGAAGTAACTATGGCTACACCTTC.

The rearrangement uses TRBV13 and TRBJ2-1; TRBD2 is a possible D gene (7 bases). This CDR3 has 17 residues. Trimming stripped 0 bases from V and 3 bases from J, with 15 bases between. CDR1 is PRHDT, CDR2 FYEKMQ, per germline (reference sequence). DNA of the CDR3: TGTGCCAGCAGCTTAGGCCTCTGGGAGGGGGGCTACAATGAGCAGTTCTTC. It codes for CASSLGLWEGGYNEQFF.

The V gene is TRBV28, the J gene TRBJ1-1; 7 bases match TRBD1. The germline V gene has CDR1 MDHEN and CDR2 SYDVKM. The CDR3 is 15 amino acids. The ends lost 4 bases at V and 2 bases at J; junction bases unmatched: 7. CDR3 in amino acids: CASSWPGQINTEAFF. The DNA for the CDR3 is TGTGCCAGCAGTTGGCCGGGACAGATTAACACTGAAGCTTTCTTT.

This rearrangement joins TRBV7-9 to TRBJ2-2; 7 bases fit TRBD1. Per the germline V gene, CDR1 is SEHNR and CDR2 is FQNEAQ (reference sequence). CDR3 length: 15 residues. The V gene end was trimmed by 1 base and the J gene end by 3 bases; junction bases not matched to a gene: 2. CDR3: CASSLGQGDTGELFF. DNA for the CDR3: TGTGCCAGCAGCTTAGGACAGGGAGACACCGGGGAGCTGTTTTTT.

In its sample, this clone was seen a few times. Written as DNA, the CDR3 is TGTGCCAGCAGCCAAGATCGTGGGACAGTGCCCCTCTATGGCTACACCTTC. Amino acids: CASSQDRGTVPLYGYTF. J is TRBJ1-2 and V is TRBV14; 7 bases map to TRBD1. The V gene's germline CDR1 is SGHDN and CDR2 FVKESK. CDR3 length: 17 amino acids. V gave up 0 bases and J gave up 4 bases; unmatched junction bases: 11.

This clone was observed a single time. This chain uses TRBV5-1 with TRBJ1-6; 8 nucleotides line up with TRBD1. Trimming removed 7 bases from V and 7 bases from J; junction bases left unmatched: 10. The CDR3 totals 15 residues. Germline CDR1 is SGHRS and CDR2 is YFSETQ. The DNA for the CDR3 is TGCGCCAGCGGGGAAGGACAGGGAGGGAATTCACCCCTCCACTTT. Encoded protein: CASGEGQGGNSPLHF.

The chain joins TRBV6-5 to TRBJ1-2; maybe TRBD1 (6 bases). The CDR3 runs to 15 residues. Germline V CDR1 and CDR2: MNHEY, SVGAGI. Trimming took 6 bases from V and 6 from J, leaving 20 bases between them. The CDR3 is CASRVEWGRYDGYTF. Here the CDR3 DNA reads TGTGCCAGCAGGGTGGAGTGGGGGCGGTACGATGGCTACACCTTC.

The chain links TRBV18 to TRBJ1-5; tentative D call: TRBD1 (5 bases). In germline, CDR1 is KGHSH, CDR2 LQKENI. V was pared by 5 bases and J by 6 bases, with 17 bases between. CDR3 length equals 15 residues. CDR3 residues: CASSSIKGQGQPQHF. CDR3 nucleotide sequence: TGTGCCAGCTCATCCATCAAGGGGCAAGGTCAGCCCCAGCATTTT. The full variable domain, with the rest looked up from reference TRBV18 and TRBJ1-5, is NAGVMQNPRHLVRRRGQEARLRCSPMKGHSHVYWYRQLPEEGLKFMVYLQKENIIDESGMPKERFSAEFPKEGPSILRIQQVVRGDSAAYFCASSSIKGQGQPQHFGDGTRLSIL.

This rearrangement joins TRBV6-5 to TRBJ1-5; D is unresolved. The V gene lost 8 bases and the J gene lost 1 base, with 9 bases spanning the gap. Germline CDR1 MNHEY, CDR2 SVGAGI. This CDR3 has 13 residues. CDR3 sequence (DNA): TGTGCCAGCGCGCCGGGGAGCAATCAGCCCCAGCATTTT. Its translation: CASAPGSNQPQHF.

The sample holds many counts of this clone. This chain links TRBV5-3 with TRBJ2-1; 15 bases match TRBD2. TRBV5-3 is noted as an ORF with a role that remains uncertain. This CDR3 contains 17 residues. V lost 2 bases to trimming and J lost 4 bases; unmatched junction nucleotides: 4. The CDR3 spells CARSFPGTSGGYNEQFF. Here the CDR3 DNA reads TGTGCCAGAAGCTTTCCCGGGACTAGCGGGGGGTACAATGAGCAGTTCTTC.

This clone was seen only a few times. For the CDR3, the DNA is TGTGCCAGCAGCCCCACTAGCTCCTCCCCATCCTACGAGCAGTACTTC. Its protein product is CASSPTSSSPSYEQYF. V usage is TRBV7-8 and J usage is TRBJ2-7, with D tentatively TRBD2 (6 bases). The CDR3 has 16 amino acids. Trimming stripped 5 bases from V and 1 base from J, with 18 bases between. The germline CDR1 and CDR2 sequences are SGHVS and FQNEAQ.

The chain links TRBV27 to TRBJ2-1, with 13 positions matching TRBD2. Germline lookup yields CDR1 MNHEY and CDR2 SMNVEV (reference sequence). V lost 6 bases and J lost 9; bases outside the gene matches: 5. There are 14 residues in the CDR3. CDR3: CASRGLAGFREQFF. CDR3 nucleotides: TGTGCCAGCAGGGGACTAGCGGGATTTCGTGAGCAGTTCTTC.

The V call is TRBV29-1, the J call TRBJ1-2, with 8 nucleotides matching TRBD1. Looked up from germline, CDR1 is SQVTM and CDR2 is ANQGSEA. The ends lost 7 bases at V and 6 bases at J; junction bases unmatched: 16. This CDR3 is built from 15 residues. The CDR3 protein is CSGLYNRGSRDGYTF. The CDR3 DNA reads TGCAGCGGACTTTATAACAGGGGGTCGAGGGATGGCTACACCTTC.

This clone was seen a handful of times. The chain links TRBV20-1 to TRBJ1-1; a weak D match, TRBD1 (6 bases). CDR3 length: 15 residues. Per germline, CDR1 DFQATT and CDR2 SNEGSKA (reference sequence). Trimming cost V 3 bases and J 3 bases, with 17 bases left between them. The CDR3 here is CSASWLPGADTEAFF. CDR3 coding DNA: TGCAGTGCTAGTTGGCTTCCAGGGGCTGACACTGAAGCTTTCTTT.

The chain links TRBV7-4 to TRBJ2-4; 7 bases match TRBD2. This CDR3 contains 16 residues. With 5 bases clipped from V and 3 bases from J, the junction kept 10 bases outside the gene matches. The germline V gene has CDR1 SGHVT and CDR2 SQSDAQ. In DNA form, the CDR3 reads TGTGCCAGCAGCCGGGGCATGTGGGAGGGCAAAAACATTCAGTACTTC. It codes for CASSRGMWEGKNIQYF.

This clone was recorded once. The chain is built from TRBV7-8 and TRBJ2-2, with 12 bases fitting TRBD2. The CDR3 extends over 17 amino acids. Germline V gene sequence: CDR1 SGHVS, CDR2 FQNEAQ. J gave up 2 bases and V 5 bases, and 6 bases lay outside the gene matches. CDR3 bases: TGTGCCAGCAGCCCGACTAGCGGGGGAACCAACACCGGGGAGCTGTTTTTT. Amino acid sequence: CASSPTSGGTNTGELFF.

V usage is TRBV19 and J usage is TRBJ1-2, with 7 bases lining up with TRBD1. This CDR3 spans 14 amino acids. V shed 3 bases, J shed 7 bases, and the junction held 8 bases outside the gene matches. Germline V gives CDR1 LNHDA, CDR2 SQIVND (reference sequence). The CDR3 is CASSITTQGSGYTF. The DNA of the CDR3 is TGTGCCAGTAGTATCACTACACAGGGGTCTGGCTACACCTTC.

The chain combines TRBV30 with TRBJ2-5, with TRBD2 matching over 10 bases. From germline, CDR1 is GTSNPN and CDR2 SVGIG (reference sequence). The CDR3 totals 13 residues. With 2 bases clipped from V and 5 bases from J, the junction kept 2 bases outside the gene matches. CDR3 in DNA: TGTGCCTGGAGTTGGACTAGCGGCGAGACCCAGTACTTC. Amino acid sequence: CAWSWTSGETQYF.

This chain connects TRBV9 to TRBJ1-3, with 7 bases identical to TRBD1. V shed 3 bases, J shed 0 bases, and the junction held 12 bases outside the gene matches. The CDR3 sequence is 18 residues long. CDR1 and CDR2 from the germline V gene are SGDLS and YYNGEE. Here the CDR3 reads CASSARAGQLDSGNTIYF. Written as DNA, the CDR3 is TGTGCCAGCAGCGCAAGGGCGGGACAGCTAGACTCTGGAAACACCATATATTTT.

The chain links TRBV11-2 to TRBJ1-4; 7 nucleotides line up with TRBD1. V gave up 5 bases and J gave up 8 bases; unmatched junction bases: 8. CDR3 length equals 14 residues. Germline loops: CDR1 SGHAT, CDR2 FQNNGV. DNA of the CDR3: TGTGCCAGCAGCGAAAGGACAGGCCAAGAAAAACTGTTTTTT. This gives the protein CASSERTGQEKLFF.

The chain has TRBV7-2 and TRBJ2-3; 9 bases are a match to TRBD2. Per germline, CDR1 SGHTA and CDR2 FQGNSA. CDR3 length: 15 residues. Trimming cost V 8 bases and J 2 bases; bases outside gene matches: 8. CDR3 sequence reads: CASWAGGGDTDTQYF. The CDR3 DNA sequence: TGTGCCAGCTGGGCGGGAGGGGGGGACACAGATACGCAGTATTTT.

The chain links TRBV18 to TRBJ2-1; 7 bases map to TRBD1. This CDR3 is built from 15 residues. The germline gives CDR1 KGHSH, CDR2 LQKENI. Germline trimming cut 4 bases from V and 7 bases from J; bases unmatched to any gene: 10. The CDR3 nucleotides read TGTGCCAGCTCACTCGAGACAGGGTCCGTGAATGAGCAGTTCTTC. Protein: CASSLETGSVNEQFF.

The chain uses TRBV7-2 and TRBJ1-3; maybe TRBD1 (5 bases). The V end lost 1 base, the J end lost 7 bases, and 11 bases lay between the germline ends. The CDR3 runs to 14 residues. Germline V gene sequence: CDR1 SGHTA, CDR2 FQGNSA. The CDR3 region is CASSLGQEGNTIYF. CDR3 DNA sequence: TGTGCCAGCAGCTTAGGGCAGGAGGGGAACACCATATATTTT.

V gene TRBV5-1 combines with J gene TRBJ2-5; 13 bases are a match to TRBD2. V lost 0 bases, J lost 5 bases, and 4 bases stayed unmatched. This CDR3 is built from 16 residues. Germline V gene sequence: CDR1 SGHRS, CDR2 YFSETQ. CDR3: CASSLEGTSGVETQYF. The CDR3, as DNA: TGCGCCAGCAGCTTGGAAGGGACTAGCGGGGTGGAGACCCAGTACTTC.

The V and J genes are TRBV7-3 and TRBJ2-7; perhaps TRBD2 as D (5 bases). V gave up 10 bases and J gave up 2 bases, with 12 bases separating them. The germline V gene encodes CDR1 SGHTA and CDR2 FQGTGA. The CDR3 has 12 amino acids. DNA for the CDR3: TGTGCCAACGATCGGGGTCCCTACGAGCAGTACTTC. As protein: CANDRGPYEQYF.